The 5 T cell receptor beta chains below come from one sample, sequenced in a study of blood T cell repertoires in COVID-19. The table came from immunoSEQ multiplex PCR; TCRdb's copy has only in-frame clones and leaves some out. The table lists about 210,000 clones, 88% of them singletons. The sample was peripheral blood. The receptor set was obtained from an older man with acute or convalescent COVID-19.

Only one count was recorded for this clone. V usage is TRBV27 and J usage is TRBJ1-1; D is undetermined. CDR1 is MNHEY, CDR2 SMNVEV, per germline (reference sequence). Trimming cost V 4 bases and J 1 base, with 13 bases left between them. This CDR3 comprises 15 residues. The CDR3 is CASSSAQAGNTEAFF. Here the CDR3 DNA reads TGTGCCAGCAGTTCCGCCCAGGCAGGGAACACTGAAGCTTTCTTT.

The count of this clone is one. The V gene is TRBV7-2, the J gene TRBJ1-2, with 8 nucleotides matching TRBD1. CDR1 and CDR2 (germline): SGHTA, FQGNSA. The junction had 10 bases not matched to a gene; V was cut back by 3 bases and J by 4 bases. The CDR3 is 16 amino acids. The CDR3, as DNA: TGTGCCAGCAGCTTTCTCCAGGGGGCTATGGGCTATGGCTACACCTTC. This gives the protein CASSFLQGAMGYGYTF.

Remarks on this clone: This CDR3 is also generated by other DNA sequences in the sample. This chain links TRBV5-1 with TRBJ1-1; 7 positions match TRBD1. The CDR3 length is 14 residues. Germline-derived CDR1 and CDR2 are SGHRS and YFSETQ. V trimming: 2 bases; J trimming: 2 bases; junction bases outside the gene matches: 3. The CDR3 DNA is TGCGCCAGCAGCTTAAGACAGGGTAACACTGAAGCTTTCTTT. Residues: CASSLRQGNTEAFF.

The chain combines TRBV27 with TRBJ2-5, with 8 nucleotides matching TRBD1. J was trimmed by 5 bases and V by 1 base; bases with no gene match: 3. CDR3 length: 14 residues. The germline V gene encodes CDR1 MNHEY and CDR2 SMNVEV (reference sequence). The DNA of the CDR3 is TGTGCCAGCAGTTTATGGACAGGGAAGGAGACCCAGTACTTC. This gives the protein CASSLWTGKETQYF.

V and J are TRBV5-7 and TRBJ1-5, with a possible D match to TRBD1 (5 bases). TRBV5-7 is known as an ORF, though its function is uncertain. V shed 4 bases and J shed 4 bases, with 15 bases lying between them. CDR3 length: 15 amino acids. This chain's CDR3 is CASSQVAGNNQPQHF. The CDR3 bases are TGTGCCAGCAGCCAGGTGGCAGGGAATAATCAGCCCCAGCATTTT.